This TCR beta chain was identified during a study of cytotoxic CD8 clonotypes in ibrutinib-treated CLL. Study in general: Response samples were taken after a median roughly 13 months of treatment, range 6 to 36. Whole-study findings and limits: Public clonotypes, an uncommon group, contracted or remained stable on treatment. For progressing versus sustained-remission patients, sampling times were not the same.

As for this clone: Its target is unknown.

Clones were sequenced by immunoSEQ multiplex PCR, and TCRdb holds only the in-frame ones, with some missing. The repertoire has approximately 150,000 clones, 84% of them found once; the top ten carry 4.6%. V shed 6 bases and J shed 2 bases, with 14 bases lying between them. Per germline, CDR1 SNHLY and CDR2 FYNNEI. CDR3 length: 14 amino acids. The V call is TRBV2, the J call TRBJ2-7; the D gene is possibly TRBD2 (5 bases). The receptor comes from a human donor with chronic lymphocytic leukemia. The sample in question was PBMCs, obtained after 24 months of ibrutinib treatment. As DNA, the CDR3 is TGTGCCAGCAGCCGGACCGGAGGCACCTACGAGCAGTACTTC. Translation: CASSRTGGTYEQYF.